This T cell receptor (beta chain) was obtained from a study of radiotherapy plus CTLA-4 blockade in lung cancer. Assay used: immunoSEQ multiplex PCR; TCRdb lists only in-frame clones, some missing. The sample consists of approximately 80,000 clones, 60% to 85% of them appearing once. Patients had chemo-refractory metastatic non-small-cell lung cancer and received focal radiation plus CTLA-4 blockade that used ipilimumab. The V gene lost 1 base and the J gene lost 0 bases, with 9 bases spanning the gap. CDR3 length: 15 amino acids. Germline CDR1 is LNHNV and CDR2 is YYDKDF (reference sequence). The J gene is TRBJ1-2, the V gene TRBV15, with a weak D call TRBD1 (5 bases). This receptor was identified in a human donor with non-small cell lung cancer whose response to radiotherapy plus ipilimumab could not be evaluated. Some clones in this sample may be carry-over from other donors' samples. Source: peripheral blood, taken from a patient treated with radiotherapy plus ipilimumab. Here the CDR3 reads CATSRGAGSNYGYTF. The CDR3 DNA sequence: TGTGCCACCAGCAGAGGGGCAGGGTCTAACTATGGCTACACCTTC.